The present TCR beta chain was sequenced within a study of cytomegalovirus exposure and HLA in healthy donors. Study-wide results and caveats: Association of about 17,000 TCR beta sequences with HLA alleles was found at 0.05 false discovery rate in a later analysis.

Concerning this clone: Its antigen is unknown.

A multiplex PCR was run with 60 Vbeta primers and 13 Jbeta primers. Libraries were prepared by immunoSEQ multiplex PCR; TCRdb keeps only in-frame clonotypes and omits some of them. Seen here are about 76,000 clones, over 65% observed once, and the top ten hold 15% to 20%. Germline CDR1 is MNHNS and CDR2 is SASEGT. This CDR3 spans 13 amino acids. The V segment lost 4 bases and the J segment 3 bases; nucleotides outside the gene matches: 2. Specimen: PBMCs. The V gene is TRBV6-1, the J gene TRBJ1-1, with TRBD1 identical over 7 bases. This receptor was obtained from a woman aged 35 to 49 in good health and CMV-seropositive. The CDR3 spells CASSVGTDTEAFF. CDR3 in DNA: TGTGCCAGCAGTGTCGGGACAGACACTGAAGCTTTCTTT.